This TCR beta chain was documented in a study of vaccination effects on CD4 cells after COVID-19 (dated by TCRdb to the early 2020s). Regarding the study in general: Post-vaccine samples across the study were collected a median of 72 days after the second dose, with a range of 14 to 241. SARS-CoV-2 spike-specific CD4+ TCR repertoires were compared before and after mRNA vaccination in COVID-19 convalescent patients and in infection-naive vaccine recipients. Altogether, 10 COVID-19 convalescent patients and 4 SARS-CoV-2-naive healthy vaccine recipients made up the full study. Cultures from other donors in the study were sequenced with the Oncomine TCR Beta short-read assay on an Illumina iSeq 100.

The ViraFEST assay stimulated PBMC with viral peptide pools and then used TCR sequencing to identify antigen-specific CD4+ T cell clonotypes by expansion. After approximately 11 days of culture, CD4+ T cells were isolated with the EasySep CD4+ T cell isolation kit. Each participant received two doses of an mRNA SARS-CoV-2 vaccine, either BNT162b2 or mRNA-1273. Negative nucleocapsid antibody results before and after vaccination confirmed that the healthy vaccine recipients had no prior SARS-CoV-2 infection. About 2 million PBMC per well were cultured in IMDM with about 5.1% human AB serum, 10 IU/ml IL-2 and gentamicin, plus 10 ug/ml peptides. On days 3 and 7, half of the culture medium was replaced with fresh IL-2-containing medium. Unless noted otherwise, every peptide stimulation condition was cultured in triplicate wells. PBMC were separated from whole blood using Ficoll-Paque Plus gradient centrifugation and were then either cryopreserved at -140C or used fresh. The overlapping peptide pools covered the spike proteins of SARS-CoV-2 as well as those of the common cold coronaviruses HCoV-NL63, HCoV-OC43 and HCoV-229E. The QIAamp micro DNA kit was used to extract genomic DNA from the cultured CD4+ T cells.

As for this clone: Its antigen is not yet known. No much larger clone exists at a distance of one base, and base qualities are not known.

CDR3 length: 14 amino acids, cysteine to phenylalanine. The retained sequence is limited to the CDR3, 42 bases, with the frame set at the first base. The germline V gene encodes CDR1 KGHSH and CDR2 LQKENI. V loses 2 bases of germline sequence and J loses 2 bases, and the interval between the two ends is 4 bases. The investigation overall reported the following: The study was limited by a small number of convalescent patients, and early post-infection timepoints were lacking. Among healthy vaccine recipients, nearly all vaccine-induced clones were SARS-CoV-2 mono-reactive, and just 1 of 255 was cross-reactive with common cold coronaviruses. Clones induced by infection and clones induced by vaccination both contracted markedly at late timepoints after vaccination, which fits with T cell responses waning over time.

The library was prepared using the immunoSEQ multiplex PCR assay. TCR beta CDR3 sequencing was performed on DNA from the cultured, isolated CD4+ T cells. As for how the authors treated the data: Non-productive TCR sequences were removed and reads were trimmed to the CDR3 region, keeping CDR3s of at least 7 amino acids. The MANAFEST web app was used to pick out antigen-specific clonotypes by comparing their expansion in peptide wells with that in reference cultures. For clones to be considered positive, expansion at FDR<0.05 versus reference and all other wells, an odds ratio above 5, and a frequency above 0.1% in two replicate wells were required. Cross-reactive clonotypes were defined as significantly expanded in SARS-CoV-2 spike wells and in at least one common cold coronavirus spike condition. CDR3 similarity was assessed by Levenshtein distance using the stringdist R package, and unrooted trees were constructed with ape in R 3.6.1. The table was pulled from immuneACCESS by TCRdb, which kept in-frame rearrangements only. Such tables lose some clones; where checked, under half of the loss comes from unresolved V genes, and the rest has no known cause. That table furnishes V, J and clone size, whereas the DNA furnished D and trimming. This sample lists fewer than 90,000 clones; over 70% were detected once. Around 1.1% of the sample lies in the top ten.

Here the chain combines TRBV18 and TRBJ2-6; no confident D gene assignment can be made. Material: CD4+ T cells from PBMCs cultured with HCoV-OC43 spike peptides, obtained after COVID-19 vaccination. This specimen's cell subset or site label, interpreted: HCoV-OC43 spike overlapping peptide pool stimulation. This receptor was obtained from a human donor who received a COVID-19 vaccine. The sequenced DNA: TGTGCCAGCTCACCAGGGACTGGGGCCAACGTCCTGACTTTC. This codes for CASSPGTGANVLTF.